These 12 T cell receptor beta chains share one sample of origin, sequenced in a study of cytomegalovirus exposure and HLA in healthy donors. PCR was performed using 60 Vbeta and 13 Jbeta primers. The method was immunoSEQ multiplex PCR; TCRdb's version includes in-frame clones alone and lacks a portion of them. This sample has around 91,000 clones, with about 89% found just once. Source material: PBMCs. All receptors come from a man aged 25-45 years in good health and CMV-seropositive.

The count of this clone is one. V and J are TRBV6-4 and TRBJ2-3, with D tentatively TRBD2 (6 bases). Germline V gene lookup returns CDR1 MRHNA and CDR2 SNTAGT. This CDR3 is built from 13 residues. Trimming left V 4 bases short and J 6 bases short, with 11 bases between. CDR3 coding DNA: TGTGCCAGCAGTGTGACTAGTAAGGATACGCAGTATTTT. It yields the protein CASSVTSKDTQYF.

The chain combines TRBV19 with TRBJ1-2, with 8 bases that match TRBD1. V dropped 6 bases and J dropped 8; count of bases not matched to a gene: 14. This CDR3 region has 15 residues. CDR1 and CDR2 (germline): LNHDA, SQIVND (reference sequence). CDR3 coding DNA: TGTGCCAGTAGAAGAACACAGGGGACAGGAATAGGCTACACCTTC. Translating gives CASRRTQGTGIGYTF.

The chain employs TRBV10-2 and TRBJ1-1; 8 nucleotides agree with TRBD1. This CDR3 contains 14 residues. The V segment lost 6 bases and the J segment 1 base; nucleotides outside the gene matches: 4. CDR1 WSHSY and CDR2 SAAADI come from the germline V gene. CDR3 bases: TGCGCCAGCAGCGGACAGGGCCCGAACACTGAAGCTTTCTTT. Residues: CASSGQGPNTEAFF.

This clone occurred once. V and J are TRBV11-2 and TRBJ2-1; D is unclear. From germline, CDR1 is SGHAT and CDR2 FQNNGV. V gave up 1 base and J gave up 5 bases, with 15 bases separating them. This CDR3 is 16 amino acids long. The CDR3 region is CASSLAPWLADNEQFF. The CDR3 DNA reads TGTGCCAGCAGCTTAGCCCCGTGGTTAGCAGACAATGAGCAGTTCTTC.

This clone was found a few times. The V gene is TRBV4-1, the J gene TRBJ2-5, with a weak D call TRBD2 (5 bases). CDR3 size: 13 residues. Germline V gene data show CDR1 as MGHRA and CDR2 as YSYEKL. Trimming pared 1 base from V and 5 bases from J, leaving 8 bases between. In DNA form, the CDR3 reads TGCGCCAGCAGCCAAGCTAGCCGGGAGACCCAGTACTTC. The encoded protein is CASSQASRETQYF.

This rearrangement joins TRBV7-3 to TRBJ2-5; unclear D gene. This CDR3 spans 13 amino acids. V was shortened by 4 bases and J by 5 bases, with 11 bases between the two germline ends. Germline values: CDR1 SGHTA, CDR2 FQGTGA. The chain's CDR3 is CASSSQFGETQYF. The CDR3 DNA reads TGTGCCAGCAGCTCTCAATTCGGGGAGACCCAGTACTTC.

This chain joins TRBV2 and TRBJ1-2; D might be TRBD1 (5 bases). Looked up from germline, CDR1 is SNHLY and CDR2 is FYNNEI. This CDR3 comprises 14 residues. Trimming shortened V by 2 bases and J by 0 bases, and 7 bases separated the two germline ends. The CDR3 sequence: CASSEQGPNYGYTF. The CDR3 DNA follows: TGTGCCAGCAGTGAACAGGGCCCTAACTATGGCTACACCTTC.

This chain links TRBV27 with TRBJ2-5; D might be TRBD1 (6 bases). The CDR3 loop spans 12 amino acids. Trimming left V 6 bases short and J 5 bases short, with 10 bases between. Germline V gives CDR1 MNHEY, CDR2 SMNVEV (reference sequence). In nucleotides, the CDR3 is TGTGCCAGCAGGGACAGTGATGAGACCCAGTACTTC. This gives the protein CASRDSDETQYF.

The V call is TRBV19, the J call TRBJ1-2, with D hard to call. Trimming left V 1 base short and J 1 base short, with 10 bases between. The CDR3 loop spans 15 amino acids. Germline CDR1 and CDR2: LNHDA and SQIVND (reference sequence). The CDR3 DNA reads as TGTGCCAGTAGTATAGTTGGAGACTTTAACTATGGCTACACCTTC. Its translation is CASSIVGDFNYGYTF.

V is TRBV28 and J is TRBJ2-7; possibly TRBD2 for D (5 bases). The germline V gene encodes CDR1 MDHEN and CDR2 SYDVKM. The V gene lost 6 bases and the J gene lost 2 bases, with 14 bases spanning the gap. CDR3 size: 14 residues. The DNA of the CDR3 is TGTGCCAGCAGGCGGACTGATTTTCCCTACGAGCAGTACTTC. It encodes CASRRTDFPYEQYF.

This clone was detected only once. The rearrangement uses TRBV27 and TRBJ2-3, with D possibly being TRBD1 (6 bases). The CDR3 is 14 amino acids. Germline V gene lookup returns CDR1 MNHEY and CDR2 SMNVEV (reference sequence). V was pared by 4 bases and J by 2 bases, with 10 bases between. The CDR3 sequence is CASSYRTVTDTQYF. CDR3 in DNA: TGTGCCAGCAGTTACCGGACAGTCACAGATACGCAGTATTTT.

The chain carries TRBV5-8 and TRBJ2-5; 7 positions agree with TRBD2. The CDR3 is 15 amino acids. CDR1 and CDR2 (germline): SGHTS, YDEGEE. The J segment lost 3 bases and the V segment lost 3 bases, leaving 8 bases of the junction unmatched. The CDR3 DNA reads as TGTGCCAGCAGCTGGGGGGGAGGCCTAAAAGAGACCCAGTACTTC. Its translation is CASSWGGGLKETQYF.